The 2 T cell receptor beta chains listed next were all sequenced from one sample in a study of tumor-infiltrating lymphocytes in glioblastoma multiforme. TCR beta libraries were built from RNA through three nested multiplex PCR rounds using modified ARM-PCR. TCRdb processed the multiplex PCR reads anew with MiXCR; each CDR3 protein has one entry. Among about 12,000 distinct CDR3 sequences, roughly 64% were seen once, and the ten largest hold about a third. Material for sequencing was brain tumor tissue. The source is a male donor with glioblastoma.

Remarks on this clonotype: Germline is not matched at one junction end, which may reflect a read error. The CDR3 bases are TGTAGTGCCAGAGAAGGGACTTCGGGGGGTTACGAGCAGTACTTC. Translated, it gives CSAREGTSGGYEQYF. The chain recombines TRBV20-1 with TRBJ2-7; TRBD2 matches at 7 bases. CDR1 DFQATT and CDR2 SNEGSKA come from the germline V gene (reference sequence). There are 15 residues in the CDR3.

As regards this clonotype: The junction and the germline gene differ at one end; a read error may be behind it. The rearrangement uses TRBV4-1 and TRBJ2-5; the D is unclear. This CDR3 is built from 13 residues. CDR1 is MGHRA and CDR2 is YSYEKL in the germline V gene. CDR3 nucleotide sequence: TGTGCCAGCAGCCGAATACAAAGTTTGGACCAGTACTTC. It is translated as CASSRIQSLDQYF.